This T cell receptor (beta chain) is drawn from a study of shared clonotypes between healthy human individuals (dated by TCRdb to the early 2020s). For context, the study as a whole: The cohort included three men and two women between 18 and 49 years of age. To increase sequencing depth and limit assay-specific biases, TCR repertoire library preparation and sequencing were carried out by different laboratories using diverse techniques. Between about 0.85 and 9.5 billion PBMCs per donor were obtained by leukapheresis. To estimate repertoire size and how much clonotype sharing occurs between individuals, the study deeply sequenced the blood TCR repertoires of five healthy adults. For each donor, CD4 naive and CD4 memory were each run on three plates, CD8 naive on two plates, and CD8 memory on one plate. Results the study describes overall, beyond this receptor: Even with the large sequencing depth, rarefaction of the sorted-subset datasets indicated that sequencing was incomplete. When a handful of donors were compared, the shared fraction of clonotypes was about 5% for naive CD4, roughly 3.3% for naive CD8, 2.3% for memory CD4, and 0.35% to 0.4% for memory CD8. Estimated clonotype richness was generally larger for naive than for memory subsets. Pairwise subsampling indicated that sequencing depth was expected to affect the degree of clonotype sharing among donors. Sampling was restricted to blood, and TCR repertoires in tissue are likely to differ from TCR repertoires in blood. The small number of donors limited the genetic and exposure-history diversity represented. Compared with non-shared clonotypes, the clonotypes found in all four sorted-subset donors had higher generation probabilities.

The donors were healthy, HIV-negative adults who had no recently reported acute infections or vaccinations. All donors were Caucasian adults living in Nashville, Tennessee, USA. CD4+ T cells were enriched by magnetic negative selection; naive cells were then positively selected on CD45RA, and the negative fraction formed the memory subset. Blood was obtained by leukapheresis, after which PBMCs were separated by Ficoll-Histopaque density gradient centrifugation and cryopreserved in liquid nitrogen vapor phase. Analytical flow cytometry was used to check the purity and quantity of every magnetically sorted T cell population. Each sorted fraction had its genomic DNA isolated and then quantified by UV absorbance on a Nanodrop 2000c. A remark on this clone: The clone's antigen remains unknown. Per-base quality was not reported, and no clone a single base away is much larger than it.

Using the deep immunoSEQ assay, TCR CDR3 regions were amplified from genomic DNA by multiplex PCR. Extracted genomic DNA from each cell subset was distributed evenly across all wells of several immunoSEQ 96-well plates, and each plate was treated as a replicate. For sorted subsets, each replicate PCR was loaded with 200 ng genomic DNA, equivalent to 30,000 to 35,000 T cell genomes. Purified libraries were quantified with a Qubit 3.0 fluorometer, sized on a Bioanalyzer 2100, and re-quantified with the KAPA Library Quantification kit. Every immunoSEQ 96-well plate was sequenced on a dedicated single-read 150-cycle Illumina NextSeq 550 flow cell. The paper's processing steps were these. Because the immunoSEQ output included only junctional sequences and no quality scores, the filtering could not be the same as the filtering used for full-length reads. Sequences were annotated with PyIR, a Python wrapper for IgBLAST v1.9, and V/J genes and CDR3 were assigned using IMGT germline references. Reads were filtered out if the reads had weak V/J assignments (E-value above 1e-6), no CDR3, stop codons, out-of-frame junctions, or ambiguous translated residues. V3J clonotypes were defined as sequences sharing the same inferred V gene, J gene, and CDR3 amino acid sequence. Percentage overlap between repertoires was calculated by dividing the number of shared unique clonotypes by the size of the smaller repertoire. Repertoire richness was assessed with RTK rarefaction, the Chao1 estimator, and Recon v2.1 estimates of unobserved clonotypes. Generation probabilities were computed with OLGA for all TCRbeta clonotypes obtained by the gDNA method from four donors. TCRdb stores this immuneACCESS table with in-frame sequences only. Part of the clones is absent; in the studies checked, under half of the shortfall reflects unresolved V genes, and no reason is known for the rest. Clone size and the V and J calls come from that table; the DNA yielded D and trimming. The sample includes 650,000 to 800,000 clones, with just under 75% observed a single time. The ten largest account for 1.8% of the sample.

The CDR3 sequence holds 16 residues, the cysteine and phenylalanine included. Solely the CDR3 DNA is kept, with 48 bases framed from the first base. The junction shows trimming of 2 bases on V and 6 bases on J, plus 16 bases between the germline ends. Reading the germline V gene gives CDR1 KGHSH and CDR2 LQKENI. Specimen: memory CD4+ T cells sorted from blood. The cell subset or site label, as the study defines it: CD45RA-negative fraction. The TCR was taken from a woman aged 25 to 39 in good health. The chain is encoded by TRBV18 joined to TRBJ2-2; too little of a D gene remains to name it. The DNA sequence is as follows: TGTGCCAGCTCACCATTCGACACCCCCAGGTCCGGGGAGCTGTTTTTT. This codes for CASSPFDTPRSGELFF.